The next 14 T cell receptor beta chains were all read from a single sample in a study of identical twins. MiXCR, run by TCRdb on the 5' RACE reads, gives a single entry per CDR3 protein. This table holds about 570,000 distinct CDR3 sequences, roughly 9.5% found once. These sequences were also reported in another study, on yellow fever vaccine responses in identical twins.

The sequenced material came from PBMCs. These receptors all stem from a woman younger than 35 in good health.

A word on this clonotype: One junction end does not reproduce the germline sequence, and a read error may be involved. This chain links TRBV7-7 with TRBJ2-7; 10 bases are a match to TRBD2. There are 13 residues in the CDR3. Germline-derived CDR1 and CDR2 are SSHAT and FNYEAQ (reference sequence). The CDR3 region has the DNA TGTGCTAGCAGCTTGACCGGTAGCGGGGGGCCCCAGTTC. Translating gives CASSLTGSGGPQF.

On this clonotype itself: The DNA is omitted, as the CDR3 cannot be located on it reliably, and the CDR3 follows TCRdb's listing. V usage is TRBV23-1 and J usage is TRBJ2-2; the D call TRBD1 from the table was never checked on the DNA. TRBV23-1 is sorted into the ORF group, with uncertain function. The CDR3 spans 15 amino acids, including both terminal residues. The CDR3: CASSQSPGEPGSCFF.

CDR3 loop: CASIVGNEQYF. As DNA, the CDR3 is TGTGCCAGCATAGTCGGAAACGAGCAGTACTTC. V is TRBV28 and J is TRBJ2-7; D unresolved. This CDR3 has 11 residues. Trimming removed 7 bases from V and 5 bases from J, with 9 bases in between. CDR1 is MDHEN, CDR2 SYDVKM, per germline.

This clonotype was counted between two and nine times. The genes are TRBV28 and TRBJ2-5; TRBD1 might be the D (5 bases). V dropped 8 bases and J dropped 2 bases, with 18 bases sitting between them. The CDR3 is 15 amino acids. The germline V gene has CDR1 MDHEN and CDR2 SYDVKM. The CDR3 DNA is TGTGCCAGCCTTCGACCCCACAGGCTTCAAGAGACCCAGTACTTC. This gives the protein CASLRPHRLQETQYF.

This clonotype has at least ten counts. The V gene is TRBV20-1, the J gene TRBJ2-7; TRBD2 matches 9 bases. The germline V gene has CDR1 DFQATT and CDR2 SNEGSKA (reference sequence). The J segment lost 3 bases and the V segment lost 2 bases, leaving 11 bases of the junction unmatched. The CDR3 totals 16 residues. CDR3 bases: TGCAGTGCTAGACGGGTCAGCGGGGGGCTTGACTACGAGCAGTACTTC. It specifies CSARRVSGGLDYEQYF.

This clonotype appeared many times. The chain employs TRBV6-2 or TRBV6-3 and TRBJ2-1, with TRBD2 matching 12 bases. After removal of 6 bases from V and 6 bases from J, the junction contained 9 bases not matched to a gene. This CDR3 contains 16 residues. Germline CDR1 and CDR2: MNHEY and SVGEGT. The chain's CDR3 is CASSDNGLAGTNEQFF. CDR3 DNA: TGTGCCAGCAGCGATAACGGACTAGCGGGAACCAATGAGCAGTTCTTC.

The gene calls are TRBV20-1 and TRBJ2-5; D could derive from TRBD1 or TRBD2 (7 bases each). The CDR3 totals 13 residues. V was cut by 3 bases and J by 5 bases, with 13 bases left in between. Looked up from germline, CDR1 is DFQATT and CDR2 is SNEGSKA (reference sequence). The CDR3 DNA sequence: TGCAGTGCTAGGGGCAGGGGGGGGGAGACCCAGTACTTC. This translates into CSARGRGGETQYF.

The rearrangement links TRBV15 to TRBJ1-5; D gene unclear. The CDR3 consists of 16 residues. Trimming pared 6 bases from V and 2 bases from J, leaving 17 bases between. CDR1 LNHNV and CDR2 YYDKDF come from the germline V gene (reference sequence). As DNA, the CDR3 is TGTGCCACCAGTAGAAATAAGGGTGTCGGCAATCAGCCCCAGCATTTT. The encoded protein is CATSRNKGVGNQPQHF. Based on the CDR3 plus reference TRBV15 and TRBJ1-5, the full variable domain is DAMVIQNPRYQVTQFGKPVTLSCSQTLNHNVMYWYQQKSSQAPKLLFHYYDKDFNNEADTPDNFQSRRPNTSFCFLDIRSPGLGDTAMYLCATSRNKGVGNQPQHFGDGTRLSIL.

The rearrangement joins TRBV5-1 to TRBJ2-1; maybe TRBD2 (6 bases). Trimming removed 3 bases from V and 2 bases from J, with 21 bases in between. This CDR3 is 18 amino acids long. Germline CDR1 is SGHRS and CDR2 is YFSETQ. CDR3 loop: CASSYDPSGTLTYNEQFF. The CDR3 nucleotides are TGCGCCAGCAGCTATGATCCGTCGGGGACTCTTACCTACAATGAGCAGTTCTTC.

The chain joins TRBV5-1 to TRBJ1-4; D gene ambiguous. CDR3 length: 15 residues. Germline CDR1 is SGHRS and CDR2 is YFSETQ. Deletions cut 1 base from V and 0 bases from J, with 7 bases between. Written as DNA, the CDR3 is TGCGCCAGCAGCTTGTGGATAGCAACTAATGAAAAACTGTTTTTT. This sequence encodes CASSLWIATNEKLFF. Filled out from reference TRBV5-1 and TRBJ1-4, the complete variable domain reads KAGVTQTPRYLIKTRGQQVTLSCSPISGHRSVSWYQQTPGQGLQFLFEYFSETQRNKGNFPGRFSGRQFSNSRSEMNVSTLELGDSALYLCASSLWIATNEKLFFGSGTQLSVL.

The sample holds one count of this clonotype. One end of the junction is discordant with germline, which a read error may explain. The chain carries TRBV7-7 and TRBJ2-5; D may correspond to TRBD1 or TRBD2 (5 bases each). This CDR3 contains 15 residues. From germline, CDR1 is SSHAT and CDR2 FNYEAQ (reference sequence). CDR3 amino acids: CASSFPWDGQETQYF. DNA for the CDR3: TGTGCTAGCAGCTTCCCCTGGGACGGCCAAGAGACCCAGTACTTC.

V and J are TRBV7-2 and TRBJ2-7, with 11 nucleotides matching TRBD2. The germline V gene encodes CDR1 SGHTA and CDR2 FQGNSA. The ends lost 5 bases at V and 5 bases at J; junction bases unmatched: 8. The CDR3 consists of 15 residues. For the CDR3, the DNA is TGTGCCAGCAGCCCCCGGGCTAGCGGGAGGAACGAGCAGTACTTC. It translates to CASSPRASGRNEQYF. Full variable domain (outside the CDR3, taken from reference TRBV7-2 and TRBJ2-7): GAGVSQSPSNKVTEKGKDVELRCDPISGHTALYWYRQSLGQGLEFLIYFQGNSAPDKSGLPSDRFSAERTGGSVSTLTIQRTQQEDSAVYLCASSPRASGRNEQYFGPGTRLTVT.

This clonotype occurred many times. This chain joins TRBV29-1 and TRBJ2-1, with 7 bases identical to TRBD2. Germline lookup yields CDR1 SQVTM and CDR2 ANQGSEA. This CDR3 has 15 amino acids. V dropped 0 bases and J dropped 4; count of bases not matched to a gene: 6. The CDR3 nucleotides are TGCAGCGTTGAAGAGATGCTAGCGGTTTACAATGAGCAGTTCTTC. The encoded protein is CSVEEMLAVYNEQFF.

This CDR3 reads CASSYASGGAETQYF. DNA of the CDR3: TGTGCCAGCAGCTATGCGAGCGGGGGGGCAGAGACCCAGTACTTC. The chain recombines TRBV11-2 with TRBJ2-5; 10 bases are a match to TRBD2. Germline-derived CDR1 and CDR2 are SGHAT and FQNNGV. There are 15 residues in the CDR3. The V and J ends lost 4 bases and 4 bases, in that order; junction bases with no gene match: 6.